These 20 T cell receptor beta chains originate from one sample sequenced in a study of vaccination and CD4 T cells after COVID-19. The Oncomine TCR Beta short-read assay was applied to DNA of cultured CD4+ T cells. TCRdb analysed the PCR reads with MiXCR anew, one entry per CDR3 protein. The sample holds 13,000 to 15,000 distinct CDR3 sequences, around 56% seen once. These receptors have no known antigen. The treatment: approximately nine-day PBMC culture with coronavirus spike peptide pools or control peptides (ViraFEST assay). Sample: CD4+ T cells from blood, cultured in vitro. These receptors originate from a human donor who had recovered from COVID-19.

In this sample, this clonotype is medium-sized. This chain joins TRBV10-3 and TRBJ2-5, with 14 bases lining up with TRBD2. Germline CDR1 is ENHRY and CDR2 is SYGVKD. The V gene end was trimmed by 8 bases and the J gene end by 3 bases; junction bases not matched to a gene: 5. This CDR3 is 15 amino acids long. The CDR3 coding sequence is TGTGCCATCTCTCCGGGACTAGCGGGAGAAGAGACCCAGTACTTC. Protein product: CAISPGLAGEETQYF.

This rearrangement joins TRBV6-5 to TRBJ1-5; D gene uncertain. The ends were cut back, 0 bases at V and 1 base at J, with 10 bases in the middle. The germline V gene encodes CDR1 MNHEY and CDR2 SVGAGI. The CDR3 is 16 amino acids. DNA of the CDR3: TGTGCCAGCAGTTACTCATGGCAGAACAGCAATCAGCCCCAGCATTTT. Translated: CASSYSWQNSNQPQHF.

This sequence joins TRBV6-1 and TRBJ1-2; no clear D gene. V gave up 1 base and J gave up 4 bases, with 13 bases separating them. The CDR3 is 15 residues long. The V gene's germline CDR1 is MNHNS and CDR2 SASEGT. CDR3 protein: CASSEGASLGYGYTF. CDR3 DNA: TGTGCCAGCAGTGAAGGGGCAAGCCTTGGCTATGGCTACACCTTC.

This clonotype has just a few counts. This sequence joins TRBV2 and TRBJ1-3, with D unclear. The V end was cut by 1 base, the J end by 1 base, with 5 bases between. CDR3 length: 14 residues. Germline V gene data show CDR1 as SNHLY and CDR2 as FYNNEI. The CDR3 DNA reads TGTGCCAGCAGTGAAGAGGGATCTGGAAACACCATATATTTT. Its translation: CASSEEGSGNTIYF.

The count of this clonotype is one. The gene calls are TRBV6-1 and TRBJ2-7; 9 bases align to TRBD2. The CDR3 is made up of 16 amino acids. J was trimmed by 0 bases and V by 2 bases; bases with no gene match: 5. Per the germline V gene, CDR1 is MNHNS and CDR2 is SASEGT. Here the CDR3 reads CASSERASGVSYEQYF. Written as DNA, the CDR3 is TGTGCCAGCAGTGAACGAGCTAGCGGGGTCTCCTACGAGCAGTACTTC.

The J gene is TRBJ2-5, the V gene TRBV5-4; D unresolved. This CDR3 comprises 15 residues. V lost 0 bases and J lost 2, with 11 bases in between. Per germline, CDR1 SGHNT and CDR2 YYREEE (reference sequence). The CDR3 is CASSLAVAAQETQYF. In nucleotides, the CDR3 is TGTGCCAGCAGCTTGGCCGTGGCAGCACAAGAGACCCAGTACTTC.

The rearrangement joins TRBV6-1 to TRBJ2-2; 11 nucleotides line up with TRBD1. J was trimmed by 3 bases and V by 6 bases; bases with no gene match: 3. CDR1 is MNHNS, CDR2 SASEGT, per germline. The CDR3 spans 15 residues. In DNA, the CDR3 is TGTGCCAGCAGAAGGACAGGGGGCTACACCGGGGAGCTGTTTTTT. Translated: CASRRTGGYTGELFF.

This clonotype was detected a few times. This sequence joins TRBV7-2 and TRBJ1-1; the D gene is possibly TRBD1 (5 bases). Trimming took 0 bases from V and 0 from J, leaving 8 bases between them. Germline CDR1 reads SGHTA; CDR2 reads FQGNSA. The CDR3 spans 15 residues. The CDR3 nucleotides read TGTGCCAGCAGCTTAGCTCGGGGGATGAACACTGAAGCTTTCTTT. It codes for CASSLARGMNTEAFF.

This rearrangement joins TRBV20-1 to TRBJ2-1; 10 positions agree with TRBD2. The germline CDR1 and CDR2 sequences are DFQATT and SNEGSKA (reference sequence). The CDR3 length is 14 residues. Unmatched junction bases numbered 5, after V lost 5 bases and J lost 4 bases. For the CDR3, the DNA is TGCAGTGCTCCAGGACTAGCGGAGTACAATGAGCAGTTCTTC. Translation gives CSAPGLAEYNEQFF.

V gene TRBV19 combines with J gene TRBJ1-5; no clear D gene. This CDR3 contains 16 residues. Germline V gene sequence: CDR1 LNHDA, CDR2 SQIVND (reference sequence). V lost 0 bases and J 4 bases, leaving 13 bases between the germline ends. CDR3 sequence reads: CASSIEARTTNQPQHF. In nucleotides, the CDR3 is TGTGCCAGTAGTATAGAAGCCAGAACTACGAATCAGCCCCAGCATTTT.

The chain has TRBV5-6 and TRBJ1-3; 9 bases align to TRBD1. V lost 4 bases to trimming and J lost 12 bases; unmatched junction nucleotides: 11. CDR1 SGHDT and CDR2 YYEEEE come from the germline V gene. This CDR3 is 14 amino acids long. The CDR3 sequence is CASSSLRDRVNIYF. CDR3 coding DNA: TGTGCCAGCAGCAGCCTCCGGGACAGGGTAAACATATATTTT.

This clonotype was detected a few times. The genes are TRBV6-1 and TRBJ1-2, with TRBD1 matching 8 bases. Looked up from germline, CDR1 is MNHNS and CDR2 is SASEGT. The junction had 8 bases not matched to a gene; V was cut back by 4 bases and J by 4 bases. This CDR3 contains 15 residues. The chain's CDR3 is CASSARQGSLYGYTF. Here the CDR3 DNA reads TGTGCCAGCAGTGCCAGACAGGGGTCCCTCTATGGCTACACCTTC.

The V gene is TRBV11-3, the J gene TRBJ2-4, with D possibly TRBD1 on 7 matching bases. Deletions cut 4 bases from V and 6 bases from J, with 13 bases between. Germline V gives CDR1 SGHNT, CDR2 YENEEA. CDR3 length: 14 amino acids. CDR3 coding DNA: TGTGCCAGCAGCTCCAGGAGGGGGCCAAACATTCAGTACTTC. It specifies CASSSRRGPNIQYF.

The J gene is TRBJ1-6, the V gene TRBV6-1; D uncertain. Deletions cut 6 bases from V and 6 bases from J, with 15 bases between. The CDR3 covers 15 residues. The germline V gene has CDR1 MNHNS and CDR2 SASEGT. The CDR3 protein is CASRPPGHVNSPLHF. CDR3 nucleotides: TGTGCCAGCAGACCCCCGGGTCATGTTAATTCACCCCTCCACTTT.

The chain employs TRBV6-2 or TRBV6-3 and TRBJ2-2; 7 bases are a match to TRBD1. The CDR3 sequence is 16 residues long. The germline V gene has CDR1 MNHEY and CDR2 SVGEGT. With V trimmed by 5 bases and J by 5 bases, 11 bases remained unmatched. The CDR3, as DNA: TGTGCCAGCAGTACAGGGACAGCCGTTCTGACCGGGGAGCTGTTTTTT. It translates to CASSTGTAVLTGELFF.

This clonotype was seen only a few times. This chain links TRBV24-1 with TRBJ2-3, with 10 positions matching TRBD1. The CDR3 spans 18 residues. Germline V gene lookup returns CDR1 KGHDR and CDR2 SFDVKD. J gave up 0 bases and V 3 bases, and 8 bases lay outside the gene matches. The CDR3 nucleotides read TGTGCCACCAGTGATCCCTTCCGGGACAGGGGTAGCACAGATACGCAGTATTTT. Translating it yields CATSDPFRDRGSTDTQYF.

The chain couples TRBV11-2 to TRBJ1-1; D may be TRBD1 (6 bases). Germline loops: CDR1 SGHAT, CDR2 FQNNGV. The V gene lost 4 bases and the J gene lost 0 bases, with 12 bases spanning the gap. This CDR3 is built from 15 residues. The CDR3 nucleotides are TGTGCCAGCAGCTACAGGGTCGGCATGAACACTGAAGCTTTCTTT. It specifies CASSYRVGMNTEAFF.

This clonotype was seen more than once but under ten times. The chain recombines TRBV6-5 with TRBJ1-2; a weak D match, TRBD1 (5 bases). V was cut by 2 bases and J by 4 bases, with 17 bases left in between. Germline V gene sequence: CDR1 MNHEY, CDR2 SVGAGI. The CDR3 extends over 16 amino acids. CDR3 in amino acids: CASSYGASSSGYGYTF. In DNA, the CDR3 is TGTGCCAGCAGTTACGGGGCTTCCTCATCGGGCTATGGCTACACCTTC.

J is TRBJ2-2 and V is TRBV9; the match to TRBD2 covers 9 bases. This CDR3 is built from 16 residues. Germline assignment: CDR1 SGDLS and CDR2 YYNGEE. Losses at the gene ends were 2 bases for V and 8 bases for J; bases not matched to a gene: 10. CDR3 residues: CASSVGGRGYFGELFF. The CDR3 coding sequence is TGTGCCAGCAGCGTTGGCGGGAGGGGATATTTTGGGGAGCTGTTTTTT. The whole variable domain, filled in from reference TRBV9 and TRBJ2-2, reads DSGVTQTPKHLITATGQRVTLRCSPRSGDLSVYWYQQSLDQGLQFLIQYYNGEERAKGNILERFSAQQFPDLHSELNLSSLELGDSALYFCASSVGGRGYFGELFFGEGSRLTVL.

CDR3 DNA sequence: TGTGCCACCAGCAGGGGGGATAAGGGTGGCTACACCTTC. This translates into CATSRGDKGGYTF. The chain couples TRBV15 to TRBJ1-2, with D tentatively TRBD1 (5 bases). CDR3 size: 13 residues. Per the germline V gene, CDR1 is LNHNV and CDR2 is YYDKDF (reference sequence). Trimming removed 3 bases from V and 7 bases from J, with 12 bases in between.